Listed below are T cell receptor beta chains from one sample, sequenced in a study of T cells in localized non-small cell lung cancer. TCRdb keeps only in-frame clones here, not all; method: immunoSEQ multiplex PCR. The sample lists about 4,800 clones; approximately 29% were seen once. Specimen: lung tumor tissue, collected before any cancer treatment. Receptors originate from a male donor at least 60 years old with stage III lung adenocarcinoma. Both conserved end residues are part of each CDR3. Each record gives: V gene, D gene, clone size, J gene, CDR3 protein, CDR3 DNA. D genes are given only for firm matches. Rows give clone size only sometimes, using once, few, many, or a class for an expanded clone.

>TRBV7-5|NA|few|TRBJ2-5
CASSLTGTGEGETQYF
TGTGCCAGCAGCTTAACGGGGACGGGAGAAGGGGAGACCCAGTACTTC
>TRBV29-1|TRBD2|NA|TRBJ2-7
CSVGGTSLTEQYF
TGCAGCGTTGGTGGGACTAGTTTAACCGAGCAGTACTTC
>TRBV29-1|NA|NA|TRBJ1-1
CSAQGSPNTEAFF
TGCAGCGCCCAGGGGTCCCCGAACACTGAAGCTTTCTTT
>TRBV5-1|TRBD1|NA|TRBJ1-5
CASSLLGQQNQPQHF
TGCGCCAGCAGCTTGCTGGGACAGCAGAATCAGCCCCAGCATTTT
>TRBV7-7|NA|few|TRBJ2-2
CASSLGRRENTGELFF
TGTGCCAGCAGCTTGGGGCGCAGGGAGAACACCGGGGAGCTGTTTTTT
>TRBV18|NA|NA|TRBJ2-5
CASSPGTGAAQYF
TGTGCCAGCTCACCGGGGACGGGCGCGGCCCAGTACTTC
>TRBV5-1|NA|NA|TRBJ2-7
CASSSIWTVAYEQYF
TGCGCCAGCAGCTCGATCTGGACAGTCGCCTACGAGCAGTACTTC
>TRBV11-3|NA|medium-sized|TRBJ1-4
CASSLRGTDNEKLFF
TGTGCCAGCAGCTTGAGAGGGACGGATAATGAAAAACTGTTTTTT
>TRBV11-3|NA|NA|TRBJ2-1
CASSLSTTRTAEQFF
TGTGCCAGCAGCTTGTCGACTACCCGCACGGCTGAGCAGTTCTTC
>TRBV9|NA|few|TRBJ1-1
CASSFGRALLTRGTEAFF
TGTGCCAGCAGTTTTGGGCGTGCTCTATTAACCCGAGGGACTGAAGCTTTCTTT
>TRBV11-3|NA|NA|TRBJ1-1
CASSLDLTVREAFF
TGTGCCAGCAGCTTAGACCTCACGGTGCGTGAAGCTTTCTTT
>TRBV6-8|NA|NA|TRBJ2-7
CASSTSGGWEQYF
TGTGCCAGCAGCACCAGTGGGGGTTGGGAGCAGTACTTC
>TRBV5-1|NA|NA|TRBJ2-2
CASKEGPYTGELFF
TGCGCCAGCAAGGAGGGGCCCTACACCGGGGAGCTGTTTTTT
>TRBV5-1|NA|NA|TRBJ2-2
CASSLTFGSDTGELFF
TGCGCCAGCAGCTTGACCTTTGGGAGTGACACCGGGGAGCTGTTTTTT